These 16 T cell receptor beta chains came from one sample sequenced in a study of cytomegalovirus exposure and HLA in healthy donors. Both 60 Vbeta primers and 13 Jbeta primers went into the PCR. Data came from immunoSEQ multiplex PCR; TCRdb stores just in-frame clones and leaves some out. The sample holds fewer than 90,000 clones, about 75% seen once. The sequencing input was PBMCs. Receptors originate from a man aged 25 to 40 in good health and CMV-seropositive.

This chain joins TRBV19 and TRBJ2-1, with TRBD2 matching over 7 bases. CDR3 size: 14 residues. Losses at the gene ends were 4 bases for V and 7 bases for J; bases not matched to a gene: 7. The germline gives CDR1 LNHDA, CDR2 SQIVND (reference sequence). The CDR3 loop reads CASSNNGGYNEQFF. Here the CDR3 DNA reads TGTGCCAGTAGTAACAACGGGGGGTATAATGAGCAGTTCTTC.

A remark on this clone: At one of its ends the junction is not consistent with the germline gene, which may arise from a read error. The J gene is TRBJ2-5, the V gene TRBV7-9; weak D call: TRBD1 (6 bases). CDR3 length equals 14 residues. CDR1 and CDR2 (germline): SEHNR, FQNEAQ (reference sequence). DNA for the CDR3: TGTGCCAGCAGCTTACAGGGGCCCCAAAAGACCCAGTACTTC. Its protein is CASSLQGPQKTQYF.

The chain employs TRBV30 and TRBJ1-5; D possibly corresponds to TRBD1 (6 bases). V was trimmed by 0 bases and J by 1 base, leaving 10 bases between them. CDR3 length: 15 amino acids. Looked up from germline, CDR1 is GTSNPN and CDR2 is SVGIG (reference sequence). CDR3 sequence: CAWSVPDRSNQPQHF. The CDR3 DNA is TGTGCCTGGAGTGTACCTGACAGGAGCAATCAGCCCCAGCATTTT.

The chain employs TRBV19 and TRBJ1-1; TRBD1 agrees at 7 bases. After removal of 3 bases from V and 2 bases from J, the junction contained 9 bases not matched to a gene. The CDR3 covers 16 residues. Germline V gene data show CDR1 as LNHDA and CDR2 as SQIVND (reference sequence). As DNA, the CDR3 is TGTGCCAGTAGTATTCAACCGACAGGGATTAACACTGAAGCTTTCTTT. Translating gives CASSIQPTGINTEAFF.

The rearrangement joins TRBV5-1 to TRBJ2-7; 9 bases are shared with TRBD2. CDR3 length: 15 amino acids. With 4 bases clipped from V and 4 bases from J, the junction kept 9 bases outside the gene matches. From germline, CDR1 is SGHRS and CDR2 YFSETQ. CDR3 residues: CASSRQAGGRYEQYF. DNA of the CDR3: TGCGCCAGCAGCCGACAGGCGGGGGGGCGATACGAGCAGTACTTC.

This rearrangement joins TRBV10-3 to TRBJ2-1, with a possible D match to TRBD1 (6 bases). V lost 4 bases, J lost 7 bases, and 8 bases lay in between. The CDR3 sequence is 12 residues long. Germline V lookup: CDR1 ENHRY, CDR2 SYGVKD. CDR3 DNA sequence: TGTGCCATCAGTGCTAGGGGGAATGAGCAGTTCTTC. Amino acid sequence: CAISARGNEQFF.

This clone was seen a single time. The J gene is TRBJ2-5, the V gene TRBV5-1; 7 bases are shared with TRBD1. Trimming took 0 bases from V and 6 from J; bases not matched to a gene: 2. CDR3 length: 13 amino acids. Germline V gives CDR1 SGHRS, CDR2 YFSETQ. The CDR3 protein is CASSLGDSQTQYF. Here the CDR3 DNA reads TGCGCCAGCAGCTTGGGGGACAGTCAGACCCAGTACTTC. The full variable domain, with the rest looked up from reference TRBV5-1 and TRBJ2-5, is KAGVTQTPRYLIKTRGQQVTLSCSPISGHRSVSWYQQTPGQGLQFLFEYFSETQRNKGNFPGRFSGRQFSNSRSEMNVSTLELGDSALYLCASSLGDSQTQYFGPGTRLLVL.

The chain uses TRBV5-1 and TRBJ2-7; 12 bases are a match to TRBD2. The end of the DNA is better explained by TRBJ2-1, so the J call may be wrong. There are 19 residues in the CDR3. Germline loops: CDR1 SGHRS, CDR2 YFSETQ. The CDR3 DNA follows: TGCGCCAGCAGCTTGGCGCCTAGCGGGGGGGCAGCCCTCGGTTATGAGCAGTTCTTC. This codes for CASSLAPSGGAALGYEQFF.

The rearrangement links TRBV14 to TRBJ2-1; 9 bases align to TRBD1. Germline V lookup: CDR1 SGHDN, CDR2 FVKESK. CDR3 length: 16 amino acids. The V segment lost 5 bases and the J segment 6 bases; nucleotides outside the gene matches: 11. The CDR3, as DNA: TGTGCCAGCAGCGCCCTACAGGGGGCGCAGATCAATGAGCAGTTCTTC. Its translation is CASSALQGAQINEQFF.

This clone was seen once. The chain uses TRBV28 and TRBJ1-1; 10 bases are a match to TRBD1. CDR1 MDHEN and CDR2 SYDVKM come from the germline V gene. The length of the CDR3 is 15 residues. V lost 6 bases and J lost 6; bases outside the gene matches: 10. CDR3 in amino acids: CASRSTGTGVPEAFF. CDR3 in DNA: TGTGCCAGCAGATCCACCGGGACAGGGGTCCCTGAAGCTTTCTTT.

The chain links TRBV7-9 to TRBJ2-1; maybe TRBD2 (5 bases). With 5 bases removed from V and 2 bases from J, the gap between germline ends came to 13 bases. Germline CDR1 and CDR2: SEHNR and FQNEAQ (reference sequence). This CDR3 is built from 15 residues. The CDR3 protein is CASSPRALAYNEQFF. The CDR3 coding sequence is TGTGCCAGCAGCCCGCGGGCGCTCGCCTACAATGAGCAGTTCTTC.

The V and J genes are TRBV5-1 and TRBJ2-1; tentative D call: TRBD1 (6 bases). The CDR3 has 13 amino acids. Germline V lookup: CDR1 SGHRS, CDR2 YFSETQ. Trimming stripped 4 bases from V and 7 bases from J, with 12 bases between. CDR3 coding DNA: TGCGCCAGCAGCGGGGGCCGGAGGAATGAGCAGTTCTTC. Protein sequence: CASSGGRRNEQFF.

The chain employs TRBV5-1 and TRBJ2-3; 7 bases line up with TRBD2. CDR3 size: 15 residues. Germline V gene data show CDR1 as SGHRS and CDR2 as YFSETQ. V was clipped by 1 base and J by 0 bases; unmatched bases: 2. The CDR3: CASSLTRGSTDTQYF. The CDR3 DNA is TGCGCCAGCAGCTTGACGCGGGGGAGCACAGATACGCAGTATTTT.

The chain links TRBV25-1 to TRBJ2-5, with 10 bases aligning to TRBD1. Germline CDR1 MGHDK, CDR2 SYGVNS. There are 15 residues in the CDR3. The V gene end was trimmed by 6 bases and the J gene end by 2 bases; junction bases not matched to a gene: 6. CDR3 protein: CASRTGGGSQETQYF. In DNA, the CDR3 is TGTGCCAGCAGGACAGGGGGCGGTTCGCAAGAGACCCAGTACTTC.

The CDR3 spells CAWITGGTEAFF. The CDR3 region has the DNA TGTGCCTGGATTACGGGGGGAACTGAAGCTTTCTTT. This chain uses TRBV30 with TRBJ1-1; D might be TRBD1 (5 bases). Germline CDR1 reads GTSNPN; CDR2 reads SVGIG (reference sequence). V was pared by 4 bases and J by 5 bases, with 11 bases between. This CDR3 is built from 12 residues.

This clone was counted only a few times. The chain carries TRBV5-1 and TRBJ2-3; 10 bases fit TRBD1. The CDR3 has 15 amino acids. V was clipped by 7 bases and J by 4 bases; unmatched bases: 9. The germline gives CDR1 SGHRS, CDR2 YFSETQ. Written as DNA, the CDR3 is TGCGCCAGCTCCCCGGGACAGGGGTTTTCAGATACGCAGTATTTT. Its translation: CASSPGQGFSDTQYF.